Sequencing of this T cell receptor beta chain was carried out in a study of shared clonotypes between healthy human individuals. The test was conducted at deep level. Repertoires were generated with immunoSEQ multiplex PCR, while TCRdb's copy carries only in-frame clones and drops some. The table lists roughly 1,100,000 clones, more than 60% of them singletons. Trimming took 3 bases from V and 8 from J, leaving 19 bases between them. CDR1 LGHNA and CDR2 YNFKEQ come from the germline V gene. The CDR3 spans 15 residues. Whole-study findings and limits: Only a few donors were included, so the genetic and exposure-history diversity represented was limited. Researchers sampled only blood; tissue repertoires likely differ.

As regards this clone: What it binds is not known.

Among the donors, all were Caucasian adults who lived in Nashville, Tennessee. The sample consisted of memory CD4+ T cells sorted from blood. Documented subset: CD45RA-negative fraction. This sequence originates from a man aged 18 to 29 in good health. J is TRBJ1-2 and V is TRBV4-2; D perhaps matches TRBD1 (6 bases). The CDR3 reads CASSQETGWGGGYTF. The CDR3 nucleotides are TGTGCCAGCAGCCAGGAAACAGGGTGGGGAGGCGGCTACACCTTC.